This T cell receptor beta chain derives from a study of technical replicates of blood from a few donors. Libraries were prepared by immunoSEQ multiplex PCR; TCRdb keeps only in-frame clonotypes and omits some of them. The sample carries some 70,000 clones, around 90% recorded once. CDR3 length equals 14 residues. V lost 4 bases and J lost 2, with 8 bases in between. CDR1 and CDR2 from the germline V gene are SGHTA and FQGNSA. The sequence was collected from a human donor in good health. V gene TRBV7-2 combines with J gene TRBJ2-2, with D possibly matching TRBD2 (5 bases). Sequenced: T cells isolated from PBMCs. The DNA of the CDR3 is TGTGCCAGCAGCTGGACTCCTAACACCGGGGAGCTGTTTTTT. Translating it yields CASSWTPNTGELFF.